The rows below give T cell receptor beta chains drawn from one sample of a study of blood T cells in healthy people across ages. TCRdb redid the calling of the 5' RACE reads with MiXCR, one entry per CDR3 protein. The sample contains approximately 1,100,000 distinct CDR3 sequences, less than 50% of which appear only once. The sequenced sample was blood. These receptors originate from a woman aged 55 to 70 in good health. Both conserved end residues are part of each CDR3. D genes are given only for firm matches. Clone sizes are given selectively: once, few, many, or a class where the clone is expanded.

cdr3_nt | cdr3_aa | d_call | v_call | clone_size | j_call
TGCGCCAGCAGCTTGGGTGGTGGTAGCGGGAAATGGAATGAGCAGTTCTTC | CASSLGGGSGKWNEQFF | TRBD2 | TRBV5-1 | . | TRBJ2-1
TGTGCCAGCAGCTTAGACTCGGGCTACCAAGAGACCCAGTACTTC | CASSLDSGYQETQYF | . | TRBV11-2 | few | TRBJ2-5
TGTGCCAGCTCACCCGACCAGACAGATACGCAGTATTTT | CASSPDQTDTQYF | . | TRBV18 | few | TRBJ2-3
TGTGCCAGCAGTGCAGCCCCCCCAGATACGCAGTATTTT | CASSAAPPDTQYF | . | TRBV7-2 | . | TRBJ2-3
TGCGCCAGCAGCTTGGAAGGAGCTCGGACAGGCCGGGCGAACACTGAAGCTTTCTTT | CASSLEGARTGRANTEAFF | TRBD1 | TRBV5-1 | . | TRBJ1-1
TGCGCCAGCAGCTCAAGACTGATCTCAGGGGAGACCCAGTACTTC | CASSSRLISGETQYF | . | TRBV4-1 | . | TRBJ2-5
TGCGCCAGCAGCTTGGAGGGGAGCAACACCGGGGAGCTGTTTTTT | CASSLEGSNTGELFF | . | TRBV5-1 | . | TRBJ2-2
TGCAGCGTCACGACAGGGTCTGAGACCCAGTACTTC | CSVTTGSETQYF | TRBD1 | TRBV29-1 | many | TRBJ2-5
TGTGCCATCAGTGAGACGTCCGGGACAGAGGCCCACGGGCAGTACTTC | CAISETSGTEAHGQYF | TRBD1 | TRBV10-3 | . | TRBJ2-5
TGCGCCAGCAGCTTAGAACAGGGATACGAGCAGTACTTC | CASSLEQGYEQYF | . | TRBV5-1 | many | TRBJ2-7
TGTGCCAGCAGCCCACAAGGACTAGCGGGAACAGATACGCAGTATTTT | CASSPQGLAGTDTQYF | TRBD2 | TRBV18 | few | TRBJ2-3
TGTGCCAGCAGCCCTAACCTCGGGGACTGGAACACAGATACGCAGTATTTT | CASSPNLGDWNTDTQYF | . | TRBV5-6 | once | TRBJ2-3
TGTGCCAGCAGCTTAGTGCCGGGGGATACGCAGTATTTT | CASSLVPGDTQYF | . | TRBV7-9 | . | TRBJ2-3